The 3 T cell receptor beta chains given below trace back to one sample, sequenced in a study of T cell repertoires in cytomegalovirus infection. TCRdb reprocessed the reads with MiXCR, giving one entry per CDR3 protein. The table lists about 490,000 distinct CDR3 sequences, less than 30% of them singletons, with over 10% in the top ten. The specimen sequenced was PBMCs. These receptors came from a human donor in good health (CMV status not recorded). Some clones in this sample may be carry-over from other donors' samples.

CDR3 sequence: CASSTTQGAPDEQYF. CDR3 DNA sequence: TGTGCCAGCAGTACTACACAGGGGGCCCCCGACGAGCAGTACTTC. The J gene is TRBJ2-7, the V gene TRBV28; TRBD1 aligns across 9 bases. V lost 5 bases to trimming and J lost 5 bases; unmatched junction nucleotides: 10. Germline V gives CDR1 MDHEN, CDR2 SYDVKM. The CDR3 consists of 15 residues.

The chain has TRBV7-2 and TRBJ2-2; 16 positions match TRBD2. Germline CDR1 and CDR2: SGHTA and FQGNSA. The V and J ends lost 5 bases and 6 bases, in that order; junction bases with no gene match: 3. This CDR3 is built from 16 residues. The CDR3 region is CASSAGTSGRAGELFF. CDR3 DNA sequence: TGTGCCAGCAGCGCCGGGACTAGCGGGAGGGCCGGGGAGCTGTTTTTT.

Only a few counts were recorded for this clonotype. The chain uses TRBV6-5 and TRBJ2-1, with TRBD2 identical over 12 bases. Germline loops: CDR1 MNHEY, CDR2 SVGAGI. V was clipped by 0 bases and J by 1 base; unmatched bases: 13. The CDR3 has 21 residues. The CDR3, as DNA: TGTGCCAGCAGTTACTCGACCCCTAGCGGGAGGGCCAGGGTGTCCTACAATGAGCAGTTCTTC. Protein: CASSYSTPSGRARVSYNEQFF.